Each of the 12 T cell receptor beta chains below was sequenced from the same sample in a study of T cell changes during pregnancy in multiple sclerosis. The data were produced by immunoSEQ multiplex PCR, yet TCRdb's version contains in-frame clones alone and is incomplete. Of just under 80,000 clones listed, roughly 93% were seen once; the top ten hold roughly 0.94%. The source was peripheral blood, collected in the first trimester of pregnancy. All receptors derive from a female donor with multiple sclerosis, enrolled in a pregnancy study.

The gene calls are TRBV6-1 and TRBJ2-7, with 8 bases identical to TRBD2. Losses at the gene ends were 2 bases for V and 0 bases for J; bases not matched to a gene: 3. This CDR3 has 15 amino acids. Looked up from germline, CDR1 is MNHNS and CDR2 is SASEGT. CDR3 coding DNA: TGTGCCAGCAGTGAAACGGGAGGGAGCTCCTACGAGCAGTACTTC. Encoded protein: CASSETGGSSYEQYF.

This rearrangement joins TRBV27 to TRBJ2-7, with 11 nucleotides matching TRBD1. The V segment lost 3 bases and the J segment 5 bases; nucleotides outside the gene matches: 6. The CDR3 consists of 15 residues. CDR1 and CDR2 (germline): MNHEY, SMNVEV (reference sequence). CDR3 sequence: CASSFGDRGGHEQYF. CDR3 bases: TGTGCCAGCAGTTTTGGGGACAGGGGGGGCCACGAGCAGTACTTC.

The genes are TRBV19 and TRBJ1-6; D is uncertain. Germline CDR1 LNHDA, CDR2 SQIVND (reference sequence). Trimming took off 8 bases at V and 4 bases at J, with 12 bases between the two ends. The CDR3 length is 14 residues. CDR3 residues: CASGLRKYNSPLHF. The CDR3 DNA reads TGTGCCAGTGGGTTGAGGAAATATAATTCACCCCTCCACTTT.

This CDR3 reads CSAKSGRVNEQYF. In DNA, the CDR3 is TGCAGCGCTAAAAGCGGGAGGGTGAACGAGCAGTACTTC. The genes are TRBV29-1 and TRBJ2-7; 10 bases map to TRBD2. This CDR3 comprises 13 residues. J gave up 5 bases and V 7 bases, and 8 bases lay outside the gene matches. The V gene's germline CDR1 is SQVTM and CDR2 ANQGSEA.

The chain combines TRBV5-1 with TRBJ2-5; TRBD1 aligns across 7 bases. V lost 4 bases, J lost 5 bases, and 8 bases stayed unmatched. Per the germline V gene, CDR1 is SGHRS and CDR2 is YFSETQ. There are 14 residues in the CDR3. CDR3 residues: CASSAEGGRETQYF. For the CDR3, the DNA is TGCGCCAGCAGCGCGGAAGGGGGCAGGGAGACCCAGTACTTC.

The rearrangement uses TRBV29-1 and TRBJ2-3; a possible D gene is TRBD1 (6 bases). CDR1 SQVTM and CDR2 ANQGSEA come from the germline V gene. V lost 8 bases and J 0 bases, leaving 12 bases between the germline ends. The CDR3 is made up of 13 amino acids. The CDR3: CSCGQSSTDTQYF. DNA of the CDR3: TGCAGCTGTGGACAGTCAAGCACAGATACGCAGTATTTT.

The genes are TRBV5-4 and TRBJ2-5; 7 positions agree with TRBD1. Germline V gives CDR1 SGHNT, CDR2 YYREEE (reference sequence). The CDR3 has 13 amino acids. The junction had 10 bases not matched to a gene; V was cut back by 5 bases and J by 9 bases. This CDR3 is CASRGTAGESQYF. The CDR3 nucleotides are TGTGCCAGCAGAGGGACAGCCGGTGAATCCCAGTACTTC.

The chain uses TRBV19 and TRBJ2-7; 10 bases match TRBD2. Germline assignment: CDR1 LNHDA and CDR2 SQIVND (reference sequence). The CDR3 is 16 amino acids. Trimming removed 3 bases from V and 5 bases from J; junction bases left unmatched: 10. In DNA form, the CDR3 reads TGTGCCAGTAGTATCCATCTAGCGGGAGCAACGAACGAGCAGTACTTC. Its translation: CASSIHLAGATNEQYF.

The chain joins TRBV7-2 to TRBJ2-7, with 11 bases that match TRBD2. CDR1 SGHTA and CDR2 FQGNSA come from the germline V gene. The CDR3 extends over 14 amino acids. Germline trimming cut 4 bases from V and 4 bases from J; bases unmatched to any gene: 3. CDR3 residues: CASSSSGGPYEQYF. CDR3 DNA: TGTGCCAGCAGCTCTAGCGGGGGGCCGTACGAGCAGTACTTC.

The chain recombines TRBV10-3 with TRBJ1-1; 9 bases are shared with TRBD1. Germline assignment: CDR1 ENHRY and CDR2 SYGVKD. Losses at the gene ends were 4 bases for V and 1 base for J; bases not matched to a gene: 4. The CDR3 is 15 amino acids. The CDR3 DNA reads as TGTGCCATCAGTGGAAACAGGGGGCCGAACACTGAAGCTTTCTTT. Its translation: CAISGNRGPNTEAFF.

V is TRBV6-1 and J is TRBJ1-2; possibly TRBD1 for D (5 bases). This CDR3 has 13 amino acids. Trimming took 4 bases from V and 8 from J, leaving 14 bases between them. Germline V gene data show CDR1 as MNHNS and CDR2 as SASEGT. The DNA of the CDR3 is TGTGCCAGCAGTGTCCGCCAGGGCGGCGGCTACACCTTC. It is translated as CASSVRQGGGYTF.

The chain couples TRBV19 to TRBJ2-1; D might be TRBD2 (5 bases). Trimming took off 0 bases at V and 3 bases at J, with 9 bases between the two ends. CDR1 and CDR2 (germline): LNHDA, SQIVND (reference sequence). The CDR3 extends over 15 amino acids. CDR3 residues: CASSIEGGRYNEQFF. As DNA, the CDR3 is TGTGCCAGTAGTATAGAGGGCGGGCGCTACAATGAGCAGTTCTTC.